What follows are 27 T cell receptor beta chains derived from one specimen sequenced in a study of liver allograft versus peripheral blood T cells. The wider study: Repertoires from peripheral blood of liver transplant recipients were compared with those inside their transplanted livers.

MiXCR, run by TCRdb on the reads, gives a single entry per CDR3 protein. Counted here are some 6,300 distinct CDR3 sequences, approximately 15% occurring once; the ten biggest clones make up 49%. All receptors derive from a human patient who had a liver transplant. Some T cells may be the graft donor's.

This clonotype is categorized as medium-sized (0.01 to 0.1%). J is TRBJ2-3 and V is TRBV27; unclear D gene. Germline V lookup: CDR1 MNHEY, CDR2 SMNVEV (reference sequence). The CDR3 covers 16 residues. The ends were cut back, 2 bases at V and 1 base at J, with 13 bases in the middle. This CDR3 reads CASSLGVVGGTDTQYF. For the CDR3, the DNA is TGTGCCAGCAGTTTAGGGGTTGTTGGGGGCACAGATACGCAGTATTTT.

This clonotype was counted at least ten times. The V and J genes are TRBV13 and TRBJ2-7; no definite D call. CDR3 length: 13 residues. The germline V gene has CDR1 PRHDT and CDR2 FYEKMQ (reference sequence). Trimming shortened V by 4 bases and J by 1 base, and 8 bases separated the two germline ends. Here the CDR3 reads CASSSGRSYEQYF. In DNA, the CDR3 is TGTGCCAGCAGCTCCGGGCGTTCCTACGAGCAGTACTTC.

This clonotype was picked up a small number of times. This chain links TRBV27 with TRBJ2-1; 8 bases map to TRBD2. Germline assignment: CDR1 MNHEY and CDR2 SMNVEV (reference sequence). The V and J ends lost 6 bases and 4 bases, in that order; junction bases with no gene match: 5. The CDR3 totals 14 residues. CDR3 nucleotide sequence: TGTGCCAGCAGCCCGGCGGGGGGTTACAATGAGCAGTTCTTC. Encoded protein: CASSPAGGYNEQFF.

A note on this clonotype: This could be a read error, since a much larger clone is one nucleotide away. V and J are TRBV7-9 and TRBJ2-2; D may match TRBD1 or TRBD2 (5 bases each). Trimming cost V 3 bases and J 12 bases, with 11 bases left between them. The CDR3 is 12 residues long. CDR1 is SEHNR, CDR2 FQNEAQ, per germline (reference sequence). CDR3 loop: CASSFGEGKLFF. The CDR3 bases are TGTGCCAGCAGCTTTGGAGAGGGGAAGCTGTTTTTT. Combining the CDR3 with reference TRBV7-9 and TRBJ2-2 gives the whole variable domain DTGVSQNPRHKITKRGQNVTFRCDPISEHNRLYWYRQTLGQGPEFLTYFQNEAQLEKSRLLSDRFSAERPKGSFSTLEIQRTEQGDSAMYLCASSFGEGKLFFGEGSRLTVL.

Judged by abundance, this clonotype is medium-sized. The rearrangement links TRBV6-2 or TRBV6-3 to TRBJ2-4; tentative D call: TRBD1 (5 bases). The germline CDR1 and CDR2 sequences are MNHEY and SVGEGT. V lost 5 bases, J lost 1 base, and 18 bases lay in between. The CDR3 consists of 17 residues. CDR3 nucleotide sequence: TGTGCCAGCAGTCAAGACAGTCCTCTCTTCGCCAAAAACATTCAGTACTTC. Amino acid sequence: CASSQDSPLFAKNIQYF.

With respect to this clonotype: A much larger clone is a single base away; this may be a read error. The genes are TRBV13 and TRBJ1-1; TRBD1 is a possible D gene (5 bases). This CDR3 comprises 15 residues. Trimming removed 9 bases from V and 4 bases from J, with 21 bases in between. Germline V gives CDR1 PRHDT, CDR2 FYEKMQ (reference sequence). CDR3 coding DNA: TGTGCCAGTGGGTCGCAGGGAGGGATGAGCACTGAAGCTTTCTTT. Residues: CASGSQGGMSTEAFF.

This clonotype is medium-sized (0.01 to 0.1%) within its sample. The V and J genes are TRBV19 and TRBJ2-7; TRBD1 matches 8 bases. The CDR3 covers 13 residues. V lost 8 bases and J lost 4; bases outside the gene matches: 7. Germline V gives CDR1 LNHDA, CDR2 SQIVND (reference sequence). The CDR3 DNA is TGTGCCAGTTCCGGGACAGGCCTTTACGAGCAGTACTTC. Translating gives CASSGTGLYEQYF.

Many counts were recorded for this clonotype. This rearrangement joins TRBV27 to TRBJ2-5; perhaps TRBD1 as D (5 bases). CDR3 length: 14 amino acids. V lost 2 bases and J lost 4, with 11 bases in between. Germline CDR1 and CDR2: MNHEY and SMNVEV (reference sequence). The CDR3 reads CASSLRQGGETQYF. As DNA, the CDR3 is TGTGCCAGCAGTTTAAGGCAGGGCGGAGAGACCCAGTACTTC.

As to this clonotype: Given a much more abundant clone one base away, this may be a read error. J is TRBJ1-3 and V is TRBV28, with no clear D. V was trimmed by 9 bases and J by 8 bases, leaving 14 bases between them. Per the germline V gene, CDR1 is MDHEN and CDR2 is SYDVKM. The CDR3 has 12 amino acids. CDR3 bases: TGTGCCAGGAGCCCCTCTACGGACACCATATATTTT. Translation gives CARSPSTDTIYF.

In this sample, this clonotype turned up many times. The rearrangement uses TRBV19 and TRBJ1-5, with a possible D match to TRBD1 (6 bases). The CDR3 has 13 amino acids. V lost 1 base and J lost 6, with 7 bases in between. Germline values: CDR1 LNHDA, CDR2 SQIVND (reference sequence). The CDR3 DNA reads as TGTGCCAGTAGTATAGTGGGGGCTCAGCCCCAGCATTTT. Translation: CASSIVGAQPQHF.

The V call is TRBV9, the J call TRBJ1-1; D is uncertain. Trimming removed 2 bases from V and 1 base from J, with 6 bases in between. The germline V gene has CDR1 SGDLS and CDR2 YYNGEE. CDR3 length equals 13 residues. CDR3 DNA sequence: TGTGCCAGCAGCGTGGAGGAGAACACTGAAGCTTTCTTT. Its protein product is CASSVEENTEAFF. Combining the CDR3 with reference TRBV9 and TRBJ1-1 gives the whole variable domain DSGVTQTPKHLITATGQRVTLRCSPRSGDLSVYWYQQSLDQGLQFLIQYYNGEERAKGNILERFSAQQFPDLHSELNLSSLELGDSALYFCASSVEENTEAFFGQGTRLTVV.

The chain couples TRBV12-3 or TRBV12-4 to TRBJ1-1; 10 nucleotides line up with TRBD1. The trim removed 4 bases at V and 7 bases at J, leaving 6 bases unmatched. The CDR3 is 14 residues long. The CDR3 nucleotides read TGTGCCAGCAGTTATGGGACAGGGGTCGTTGAAGCTTTCTTT. It codes for CASSYGTGVVEAFF.

With regard to this clonotype: A clone one base away is much larger, so this may be a read error. CDR3 nucleotides: TGTGCCAGCAGCTTAGAAGAGGACAGCCCGGCGTTCGAGCAGTACTTC. It encodes CASSLEEDSPAFEQYF. This sequence joins TRBV7-9 and TRBJ2-7, with a possible D match to TRBD1 (6 bases). Germline lookup yields CDR1 SEHNR and CDR2 FQNEAQ (reference sequence). V lost 1 base, J lost 6 bases, and 19 bases lay in between. The CDR3 extends over 16 amino acids.

This clonotype was seen ten or more times. This chain links TRBV15 with TRBJ2-1; D remains ambiguous. Trimming removed 0 bases from V and 8 bases from J, with 11 bases in between. The CDR3 totals 14 residues. Germline CDR1 reads LNHNV; CDR2 reads YYDKDF (reference sequence). CDR3 nucleotide sequence: TGTGCCACCAGCAGAGATGTACGGGTGGATGAGCAGTTCTTC. It specifies CATSRDVRVDEQFF. The variable domain in full, completed from reference TRBV15 and TRBJ2-1, reads DAMVIQNPRYQVTQFGKPVTLSCSQTLNHNVMYWYQQKSSQAPKLLFHYYDKDFNNEADTPDNFQSRRPNTSFCFLDIRSPGLGDTAMYLCATSRDVRVDEQFFGPGTRLTVL.

Worth noting for this clonotype: Being one base from a much bigger clone, this may be a read error. The rearrangement links TRBV6-2 or TRBV6-3 to TRBJ2-7; 7 bases match TRBD1. Trimming removed 2 bases from V and 2 bases from J; junction bases left unmatched: 6. Germline lookup yields CDR1 MNHEY and CDR2 SVGEGT. The CDR3 is 15 residues long. CDR3 DNA sequence: TGTGCCAGCAGTTACCAGGGGGACATTGCCTACGAGCAGTACTTC. Residues: CASSYQGDIAYEQYF.

This clonotype occurred many times. The chain links TRBV6-5 to TRBJ2-7, with D possibly being TRBD2 (5 bases). This CDR3 has 15 residues. Germline V gene lookup returns CDR1 MNHEY and CDR2 SVGAGI. With 2 bases removed from V and 3 bases from J, the gap between germline ends came to 14 bases. The CDR3 region is CASSYAPEAHYEQYF. The CDR3 DNA is TGTGCCAGCAGTTACGCGCCGGAGGCCCACTACGAGCAGTACTTC.

The chain combines TRBV19 with TRBJ2-2, with a possible D match to TRBD1 (6 bases). The V end lost 2 bases, the J end lost 6 bases, and 10 bases lay between the germline ends. Germline-derived CDR1 and CDR2 are LNHDA and SQIVND (reference sequence). The CDR3 is 14 amino acids. This CDR3 reads CASSINQGPGELFF. The CDR3 bases are TGTGCCAGTAGTATAAACCAGGGGCCCGGGGAGCTGTTTTTT.

The chain couples TRBV15 to TRBJ2-7; D remains ambiguous. This CDR3 spans 13 amino acids. Trimming took 0 bases from V and 2 from J, leaving 5 bases between them. Per germline, CDR1 LNHNV and CDR2 YYDKDF (reference sequence). The CDR3 spells CATSRERTYEQYF. CDR3 DNA: TGTGCCACCAGCAGAGAGAGAACCTACGAGCAGTACTTC.

The table lists this clonotype with a few counts. The chain has TRBV11-2 and TRBJ2-3; 7 bases line up with TRBD2. CDR1 and CDR2 (germline): SGHAT, FQNNGV. The V segment lost 3 bases and the J segment 4 bases; nucleotides outside the gene matches: 7. The CDR3 consists of 15 residues. CDR3 sequence (DNA): TGTGCCAGCAGCTTTGAGCGGGGAGTCGCAGATACGCAGTATTTT. It is translated as CASSFERGVADTQYF.

The chain carries TRBV25-1 and TRBJ2-3, with D hard to call. The length of the CDR3 is 12 residues. Germline V lookup: CDR1 MGHDK, CDR2 SYGVNS. Trimming left V 2 bases short and J 3 bases short, with 3 bases between. The CDR3, as DNA: TGTGCCAGCAGTGAAGGGACAGATACGCAGTATTTT. It translates to CASSEGTDTQYF. Complete variable domain (other parts from reference TRBV25-1 and TRBJ2-3): EADIYQTPRYLVIGTGKKITLECSQTMGHDKMYWYQQDPGMELHLIHYSYGVNSTEKGDLSSESTVSRIRTEHFPLTLESARPSHTSQYLCASSEGTDTQYFGPGTRLTVL.

This clonotype showed up many times. The rearrangement joins TRBV27 to TRBJ1-1, with D perhaps matching TRBD1 (5 bases). The CDR3 has 15 residues. V was trimmed by 0 bases and J by 6 bases, leaving 14 bases between them. The germline gives CDR1 MNHEY, CDR2 SMNVEV (reference sequence). The CDR3 protein is CASSLSWGRKAEAFF. The CDR3 region has the DNA TGTGCCAGCAGTTTATCATGGGGGAGGAAGGCTGAAGCTTTCTTT.

This clonotype is medium-sized. The J gene is TRBJ1-1, the V gene TRBV7-9; D uncertain. Per the germline V gene, CDR1 is SEHNR and CDR2 is FQNEAQ (reference sequence). The CDR3 length is 13 residues. V was trimmed by 4 bases and J by 1 base, leaving 7 bases between them. The CDR3 protein is CASSSSSNTEAFF. As DNA, the CDR3 is TGTGCCAGCAGCTCATCGTCGAACACTGAAGCTTTCTTT.

This clonotype ranks as medium-sized. The gene calls are TRBV27 and TRBJ2-2; D gene uncertain. Trimming left V 0 bases short and J 5 bases short, with 1 base between. Germline V lookup: CDR1 MNHEY, CDR2 SMNVEV (reference sequence). The CDR3 spans 12 residues. DNA for the CDR3: TGTGCCAGCAGTTTATCGACCGGGGAGCTGTTTTTT. Translating it yields CASSLSTGELFF.

This clonotype was observed a handful of times. V is TRBV5-6 and J is TRBJ1-5; D call uncertain. Trimming pared 1 base from V and 1 base from J, leaving 9 bases between. In germline, CDR1 is SGHDT, CDR2 YYEEEE. The CDR3 consists of 15 residues. The CDR3 region is CASSLYLQSNQPQHF. CDR3 bases: TGTGCCAGCAGCTTGTATCTTCAGAGCAATCAGCCCCAGCATTTT.

This clonotype was seen repeatedly, ten times or more. The CDR3 DNA reads TGTGCCAGCAACTCGGCAGGGGGATCCTACGAGCAGTACTTC. This sequence encodes CASNSAGGSYEQYF. The chain joins TRBV28 to TRBJ2-7, with 7 bases identical to TRBD1. V lost 7 bases to trimming and J lost 1 base; unmatched junction nucleotides: 7. This CDR3 spans 14 amino acids. Germline loops: CDR1 MDHEN, CDR2 SYDVKM.

V and J are TRBV27 and TRBJ2-3; D is uncertain. V was trimmed by 3 bases and J by 2 bases, leaving 3 bases between them. CDR1 and CDR2 (germline): MNHEY, SMNVEV (reference sequence). CDR3 length: 12 residues. In DNA, the CDR3 is TGTGCCAGCAGTTTTGACACAGATACGCAGTATTTT. The encoded protein is CASSFDTDTQYF.

This clonotype appeared a few times. This chain uses TRBV7-2 with TRBJ2-3; D remains ambiguous. The germline V gene has CDR1 SGHTA and CDR2 FQGNSA. CDR3 size: 13 residues. The V end lost 5 bases, the J end lost 1 base, and 7 bases lay between the germline ends. CDR3 bases: TGTGCCAGCAGCCTAGTGGGCACAGATACGCAGTATTTT. Amino acid sequence: CASSLVGTDTQYF.